In this sample, the clone carrying this TCR beta chain turned up a few times. What it recognizes is unknown. The ends lost 7 bases at V and 1 base at J; junction bases unmatched: 10. The germline V gene has CDR1 SQVTM and CDR2 ANQGSEA. The CDR3 runs to 15 residues. Construction of the TCRbeta library involved unique molecular identifiers. Via MiXCR, TCRdb re-called the PCR reads, giving one row per CDR3 protein. Of 780,000 or so distinct CDR3 sequences listed, under 20% are singletons. These data are taken from a study of T-cell reconstitution after alpha-beta-depleted transplantation in children. Study observations and caveats: It was reported that alpha-beta T cells came from several hundred expanded graft clones (about two months after transplant). Elevated TCRbeta diversity at day 60 was traced, in some patients, to surviving recipient T cells and thymic progenitors. Among T cells one year after transplant, newly produced cells accounted for most counts and diversity.

The sample in question was PBMCs, mostly from graft donor cells, obtained 360 days after TCRalphabeta/CD19-depleted stem cell transplant. The chain links TRBV29-1 to TRBJ2-4, with 7 bases matching TRBD2. This clonotype was sampled from a male patient younger than 18 who had a stem cell transplant for acute lymphoblastic leukemia, so the T cells may come from the graft donor. The chain's CDR3 is CSGSGGTGAKNIQYF. CDR3 in DNA: TGCAGCGGCTCCGGGGGGACTGGGGCCAAAAACATTCAGTACTTC.